What follows is one T cell receptor (beta chain) and its context. Its antigen is not known. The germline V gene has CDR1 LNHDA and CDR2 SQIVND (reference sequence). CDR3 size: 14 residues. V dropped 5 bases and J dropped 0 bases, with 8 bases sitting between them. The table came from immunoSEQ multiplex PCR; TCRdb's copy has only in-frame clones and leaves some out. Of fewer than 35,000 clones in the sample, 85% to 95% are singletons; the top ten hold over 0.6%. This record comes from a study of T cells in localized non-small cell lung cancer. The study's findings and limits: Median around 62 top-100 tumor clones were shared with paired adjacent lung.

The sequence came from a woman aged 40-69 years with stage I lung adenocarcinoma. The chain has TRBV19 and TRBJ1-5; D remains ambiguous. The input for sequencing was peripheral blood, taken before any cancer treatment. The chain's CDR3 is CASSARDSNQPQHF. In nucleotides, the CDR3 is TGTGCCAGTAGTGCGAGGGATAGCAATCAGCCCCAGCATTTT. The variable domain in full, with the rest retrieved from reference TRBV19 and TRBJ1-5, is DGGITQSPKYLFRKEGQNVTLSCEQNLNHDAMYWYRQDPGQGLRLIYYSQIVNDFQKGDIAEGYSVSREKKESFPLTVTSAQKNPTAFYLCASSARDSNQPQHFGDGTRLSIL.